This T cell receptor (beta chain) was obtained from a study of technical replicates of blood from four donors. This CDR3 has 12 residues. Trimming took off 7 bases at V and 1 base at J, with 7 bases between the two ends. Germline CDR1 and CDR2: WSHSY and SAAADI. This table comes from immunoSEQ multiplex PCR, and its TCRdb copy is limited to in-frame clones, with some not included. The table shows about 70,000 clones, with approximately 97% occurring only once. Sequenced material: T cells isolated from PBMCs. This clonotype was sampled from a human donor in good health. The chain employs TRBV10-2 and TRBJ2-5; unclear D gene. The CDR3 protein is CASTPSQETQYF. CDR3 in DNA: TGCGCCAGCACCCCCAGCCAAGAGACCCAGTACTTC.